Shown below are 15 T cell receptor beta chains from a single sample sequenced in a study of blood T cell repertoires in COVID-19 (dated by TCRdb to 2020 to 2021). Library preparation used the immunoSEQ multiplex PCR assay. TCRdb carries this immuneACCESS record with in-frame sequences only. Its versions omit some clonotypes, under half of them owing to an unresolved V gene in the studies checked, with the rest unexplained. The sample records approximately 170,000 clones, approximately 80% of which are singletons. About 8.6% of the sample comes from the top ten. Material: PBMCs or T cells enriched from blood (not recorded which). The receptors here all came from a woman in her forties or fifties who had recovered from COVID-19.

The CDR3 nucleotides are TGTGCCAGCAGCTTCGCGGGCGGGCCGAGCTACGAGCAGTACTTC. Translating it yields CASSFAGGPSYEQYF. This chain uses TRBV7-2 with TRBJ2-7; TRBD2 is a possible D gene (5 bases). Germline CDR1 and CDR2: SGHTA and FQGNSA. Trimming took 3 bases from V and 3 from J, leaving 15 bases between them. This CDR3 is built from 15 residues.

The chain has TRBV24-1 and TRBJ1-1; D is uncertain. The CDR3 runs to 12 residues. Looked up from germline, CDR1 is KGHDR and CDR2 is SFDVKD. Trimming took 7 bases from V and 2 from J, leaving 7 bases between them. The CDR3 DNA is TGTGCCACCAGAGGGAGTAACACTGAAGCTTTCTTT. Amino acids: CATRGSNTEAFF.

This sequence joins TRBV4-3 and TRBJ2-2; 13 positions agree with TRBD2. Germline lookup yields CDR1 LGHNA and CDR2 YSLEER. This CDR3 has 19 residues. V lost 0 bases and J lost 1; bases outside the gene matches: 5. Here the CDR3 reads CASSQEGLAGVGNTGELFF. The CDR3 DNA reads as TGCGCCAGCAGCCAAGAAGGACTAGCGGGAGTCGGGAACACCGGGGAGCTGTTTTTT.

V gene TRBV7-9 combines with J gene TRBJ2-6, with D tentatively TRBD1 (5 bases). Germline-derived CDR1 and CDR2 are SEHNR and FQNEAQ (reference sequence). V lost 5 bases to trimming and J lost 0 bases, with 8 bases between them. The CDR3 extends over 15 amino acids. The CDR3 reads CASSPGNSGANVLTF. The CDR3 DNA reads TGTGCCAGCAGCCCAGGGAACTCTGGGGCCAACGTCCTGACTTTC.

The chain combines TRBV2 with TRBJ1-1, with a possible D match to TRBD1 (5 bases). With 7 bases removed from V and 0 bases from J, the gap between germline ends came to 12 bases. Germline CDR1 and CDR2: SNHLY and FYNNEI. The CDR3 has 14 amino acids. CDR3 sequence: CASNHRSLNTEAFF. CDR3 sequence (DNA): TGTGCCAGCAACCACAGGAGCTTGAACACTGAAGCTTTCTTT.

A few counts support this clone. This chain uses TRBV6-5 with TRBJ1-5, with 7 bases lining up with TRBD1. The CDR3 consists of 15 residues. Germline values: CDR1 MNHEY, CDR2 SVGAGI. V lost 4 bases, J lost 6 bases, and 9 bases stayed unmatched. The CDR3 protein is CASSSSTGWFQPQHF. The CDR3 nucleotides read TGTGCCAGCAGTTCGTCGACAGGGTGGTTTCAGCCCCAGCATTTT.

The rearrangement joins TRBV5-1 to TRBJ1-3; weak D call: TRBD1 (6 bases). CDR1 and CDR2 (germline): SGHRS, YFSETQ. The CDR3 contains 15 residues. The V and J ends lost 0 bases and 4 bases respectively, with 11 bases between them. In DNA form, the CDR3 reads TGCGCCAGCAGCTTGGCGGCCGGACAGGGAAACACCATATATTTT. Its translation: CASSLAAGQGNTIYF.

J is TRBJ2-1 and V is TRBV18, with 11 bases identical to TRBD2. Trimming cost V 6 bases and J 9 bases; bases outside gene matches: 7. Germline V gene data show CDR1 as KGHSH and CDR2 as LQKENI. CDR3 length: 14 residues. The CDR3 DNA reads TGTGCCAGCTCTCCGGGACTAGCGGCACCTGAGCAGTTCTTC. Translating it yields CASSPGLAAPEQFF.

This chain uses TRBV25-1 with TRBJ2-1, with D possibly matching TRBD2 (6 bases). The CDR3 covers 14 residues. V lost 7 bases and J 4 bases, leaving 14 bases between the germline ends. Germline-derived CDR1 and CDR2 are MGHDK and SYGVNS. CDR3: CASTLGTVYNEQFF. CDR3 DNA sequence: TGTGCCAGCACTCTCGGGACTGTTTACAATGAGCAGTTCTTC.

The V and J genes are TRBV7-2 and TRBJ2-5; D might be TRBD1 (6 bases). Germline-derived CDR1 and CDR2 are SGHTA and FQGNSA. This CDR3 spans 15 amino acids. The V end lost 5 bases, the J end lost 5 bases, and 18 bases lay between the germline ends. The CDR3 sequence is CASSPGQGLRETQYF. The DNA for the CDR3 is TGTGCCAGCAGCCCCGGTCAGGGGTTAAGGGAGACCCAGTACTTC.

The chain is built from TRBV5-5 and TRBJ1-2; the D gene is possibly TRBD1 (5 bases). Trimming pared 4 bases from V and 5 bases from J, leaving 18 bases between. CDR3 size: 15 residues. The germline V gene encodes CDR1 SGHKS and CDR2 YYEKEE (reference sequence). CDR3 amino acids: CASSPDVGAVYGYTF. In DNA, the CDR3 is TGTGCCAGCAGCCCGGATGTAGGGGCAGTGTATGGCTACACCTTC.

The sample holds one count of this clone. The chain combines TRBV7-6 with TRBJ1-2; 12 positions match TRBD1. This CDR3 region has 16 residues. Germline V lookup: CDR1 SGHVS, CDR2 FNYEAQ. The J segment lost 3 bases and the V segment lost 4 bases, leaving 6 bases of the junction unmatched. The CDR3 nucleotides read TGTGCCAGCAGCTCTTACGGGACAGGGGGCGACTATGGCTACACCTTC. Translating gives CASSSYGTGGDYGYTF.

This chain connects TRBV27 to TRBJ2-5; D is possibly TRBD1 (5 bases). The CDR3 is 14 amino acids. The V gene lost 3 bases and the J gene lost 1 base, with 9 bases spanning the gap. Germline loops: CDR1 MNHEY, CDR2 SMNVEV (reference sequence). DNA of the CDR3: TGTGCCAGCAGTTTTATGGGGCCCCAAGAGACCCAGTACTTC. It translates to CASSFMGPQETQYF.

The gene calls are TRBV18 and TRBJ2-7; possible D gene TRBD2, 6 bases. This CDR3 is 13 amino acids long. Trimming pared 4 bases from V and 5 bases from J, leaving 12 bases between. Germline V CDR1 and CDR2: KGHSH, LQKENI. Written as DNA, the CDR3 is TGTGCCAGCTCACTCCGGGAGCTGGACGAGCAGTACTTC. Its protein product is CASSLRELDEQYF. The whole variable domain, remainder taken from reference TRBV18 and TRBJ2-7, is NAGVMQNPRHLVRRRGQEARLRCSPMKGHSHVYWYRQLPEEGLKFMVYLQKENIIDESGMPKERFSAEFPKEGPSILRIQQVVRGDSAAYFCASSLRELDEQYFGPGTRLTVT.

A few counts support this clone. The genes are TRBV29-1 and TRBJ1-2; TRBD1 is a possible D gene (6 bases). Germline V gives CDR1 SQVTM, CDR2 ANQGSEA. The CDR3 is 14 amino acids. The ends were cut back, 4 bases at V and 3 bases at J, with 15 bases in the middle. The CDR3 DNA sequence: TGCAGCGTTGGGGGGCACCCACCCGACTATGGCTACACCTTC. This codes for CSVGGHPPDYGYTF.